In this sample, the clone carrying this T cell receptor (beta chain) turned up a few times. Antigen specificity is unknown. Splitting of each subset's genomic DNA was done evenly across several immunoSEQ plates. The data were produced by immunoSEQ multiplex PCR, yet TCRdb's version contains in-frame clones alone and is incomplete. This repertoire shows nearly 500,000 clones, around 80% found once; its top ten account for over 10%. The sample comes from a study of shared clonotypes between healthy human individuals. Study results and limitations: Clonotype sharing across donors was expected to vary with sequencing depth.

The V gene's germline CDR1 is KGHSH and CDR2 LQKENI. This CDR3 region has 16 residues. Losses at the gene ends were 4 bases for V and 3 bases for J; bases not matched to a gene: 12. The TCR comes from a woman in her forties in good health. Some clones in this sample may be carry-over from other donors' samples. V gene TRBV18 combines with J gene TRBJ2-7; 7 positions match TRBD2. The sequenced material came from PBMCs. CDR3 DNA: TGTGCCAGCTCACGAACGCATAGCGGGTCCGACTACGAGCAGTACTTC. It yields the protein CASSRTHSGSDYEQYF.